This is a list of T cell receptor beta chains from one sample in a study of control samples from healthy donors and cancer patients. Data came from immunoSEQ multiplex PCR; TCRdb stores just in-frame clones and leaves some out. Among about 180,000 clones, about 90% were seen once, and the ten largest hold over 1.1%. Sequencing used blood. The receptors originated from a woman between 45 and 60 years old in good health. CDR3s include the opening cysteine and the closing phenylalanine or tryptophan. Fields, in order: J gene, D gene, clone size, V gene, CDR3 protein, CDR3 DNA. D genes are given only for firm matches. The listing skips clone size in some rows; elsewhere it reads once, few, many or a size class.

J: TRBJ2-7; D: TRBD2; size: -; V: TRBV28; CDR3: CASTSGSYEQYF; DNA: TGTGCCAGCACTAGCGGGAGCTACGAGCAGTACTTC
J: TRBJ1-6; D: TRBD1; size: -; V: TRBV9; CDR3: CASSALRDRDNSPLHF; DNA: TGTGCCAGCAGCGCCCTAAGGGACAGGGATAATTCACCCCTCCACTTT
J: TRBJ2-1; D: -; size: -; V: TRBV7-2; CDR3: CASTSSNEQFF; DNA: TGTGCCAGCACCTCTAGCAATGAGCAGTTCTTC
J: TRBJ2-7; D: -; size: -; V: TRBV27; CDR3: CASSLQVGGSYEQYF; DNA: TGTGCCAGCAGTCTCCAGGTGGGGGGCTCCTACGAGCAGTACTTC
J: TRBJ2-1; D: TRBD1; size: -; V: TRBV10-2; CDR3: CASSMHRDRDNEQFF; DNA: TGCGCCAGCAGTATGCACCGGGACAGGGACAATGAGCAGTTCTTC
J: TRBJ1-4; D: -; size: -; V: TRBV9; CDR3: CASSVENGRGEKLFF; DNA: TGTGCCAGCAGCGTAGAAAACGGCAGGGGTGAAAAACTGTTTTTT
J: TRBJ2-7; D: -; size: -; V: TRBV10-3; CDR3: CAISGDGAFVDEQYF; DNA: TGTGCCATCAGTGGGGACGGAGCTTTTGTAGACGAGCAGTACTTC
J: TRBJ2-1; D: TRBD1; size: -; V: TRBV18; CDR3: CASSPTGFHEQFF; DNA: TGTGCCAGCTCACCGACAGGGTTCCATGAGCAGTTCTTC
J: TRBJ2-2; D: TRBD1; size: -; V: TRBV5-1; CDR3: CASSFTGDTGELFF; DNA: TGCGCCAGCAGCTTCACAGGGGACACCGGGGAGCTGTTTTTT
J: TRBJ1-1; D: -; size: -; V: TRBV6-6; CDR3: CASSRRGVPTEAFF; DNA: TGTGCCAGCAGTAGGAGAGGGGTACCCACTGAAGCTTTCTTT
J: TRBJ1-2; D: -; size: -; V: TRBV18; CDR3: CASSPPVRGRTVGYTF; DNA: TGTGCCAGCTCACCACCGGTTCGGGGAAGGACGGTGGGCTACACCTTC
J: TRBJ1-4; D: -; size: -; V: TRBV7-2; CDR3: CASSLHQGLNEKLFF; DNA: TGTGCCAGCAGCTTACATCAGGGGCTTAATGAAAAACTGTTTTTT
J: TRBJ2-5; D: -; size: -; V: TRBV6-6; CDR3: CASTHGSSQETQYF; DNA: TGTGCCAGCACCCACGGATCCAGCCAAGAGACCCAGTACTTC
J: TRBJ1-1; D: -; size: few; V: TRBV12-5; CDR3: CASAPDETAEAFF; DNA: TGTGCTAGTGCCCCGGACGAGACAGCTGAAGCTTTCTTT
J: TRBJ2-3; D: -; size: -; V: TRBV3-1/TRBV3-2; CDR3: CASSQGRDTQYF; DNA: TGTGCCAGCAGCCAAGGTCGGGATACGCAGTATTTT
J: TRBJ2-7; D: -; size: -; V: TRBV18; CDR3: CASSLNLPGDEQYF; DNA: TGTGCCAGCTCTCTGAACCTCCCTGGGGACGAGCAGTACTTC
J: TRBJ2-7; D: -; size: -; V: TRBV5-4; CDR3: CASSLGVGRGYEQYF; DNA: TGTGCCAGCAGCTTGGGGGTGGGAAGGGGCTACGAGCAGTACTTC
J: TRBJ2-1; D: TRBD2; size: -; V: TRBV4-3; CDR3: CASSQGLAGGDEQFF; DNA: TGCGCCAGCAGCCAAGGGTTAGCGGGAGGAGATGAGCAGTTCTTC
J: TRBJ2-7; D: -; size: few; V: TRBV7-7; CDR3: CASSSSPGAYEQYF; DNA: TGTGCCAGCAGCTCATCTCCGGGGGCCTACGAGCAGTACTTC
J: TRBJ2-5; D: TRBD1; size: -; V: TRBV5-4; CDR3: CASSLGGRQETQYF; DNA: TGTGCCAGCAGCTTAGGGGGCAGACAAGAGACCCAGTACTTC
J: TRBJ2-7; D: -; size: -; V: TRBV5-6; CDR3: CASKKDQRTYEQYF; DNA: TGTGCCAGCAAAAAGGATCAGCGGACCTACGAGCAGTACTTC
J: TRBJ2-3; D: -; size: few; V: TRBV18; CDR3: CASSPPVRTDTQYF; DNA: TGTGCCAGCTCACCACCTGTCCGCACAGATACGCAGTATTTT
J: TRBJ2-2; D: -; size: -; V: TRBV21-1; CDR3: CASSKASQGYTGELFF; DNA: TGTGCCAGCAGCAAAGCAAGCCAGGGGTACACCGGGGAGCTGTTTTTT
J: TRBJ1-1; D: -; size: -; V: TRBV6-5; CDR3: CASRYRAEAFF; DNA: TGTGCCAGCAGATACCGGGCGGAAGCTTTCTTT
J: TRBJ1-5; D: -; size: -; V: TRBV28; CDR3: CASRITQGLNQPQHF; DNA: TGTGCCAGCAGGATTACACAGGGATTAAATCAGCCCCAGCATTTT
J: TRBJ2-3; D: TRBD2; size: -; V: TRBV7-2; CDR3: CASSLDGRESYTQYF; DNA: TGTGCCAGCAGCTTAGACGGGAGGGAATCGTATACGCAGTATTTT
J: TRBJ1-2; D: -; size: once; V: TRBV5-4; CDR3: CASSFGQSTNYGYTF; DNA: TGTGCCAGCAGCTTCGGACAGTCAACTAACTATGGCTACACCTTC
J: TRBJ1-1; D: -; size: -; V: TRBV4-3; CDR3: CASSQVAGNTEAFF; DNA: TGCGCCAGCAGCCAAGTAGCTGGGAACACTGAAGCTTTCTTT
J: TRBJ2-5; D: -; size: -; V: TRBV19; CDR3: CASSIDSPGTQYF; DNA: TGTGCCAGTAGTATAGATTCCCCGGGGACCCAGTACTTC
J: TRBJ2-2; D: -; size: -; V: TRBV7-6; CDR3: CASSAGTGTGELFF; DNA: TGTGCCAGCAGCGCCGGGACTGGGACCGGGGAGCTGTTTTTT
J: TRBJ1-1; D: -; size: -; V: TRBV7-3; CDR3: CASSTTRNTEAFF; DNA: TGTGCCAGCAGTACGACGAGGAACACTGAAGCTTTCTTT
J: TRBJ1-5; D: TRBD1; size: once; V: TRBV29-1; CDR3: CSVEVDGTGNQPQHF; DNA: TGCAGCGTTGAAGTGGATGGGACAGGCAATCAGCCCCAGCATTTT
J: TRBJ2-6; D: -; size: once; V: TRBV6-5; CDR3: CASRGTSGANVLTF; DNA: TGTGCCAGCAGGGGGACCTCTGGGGCCAACGTCCTGACTTTC
J: TRBJ1-6; D: -; size: -; V: TRBV6-6; CDR3: CASGAWDSPLHF; DNA: TGTGCCAGCGGTGCTTGGGACTCACCCCTCCACTTT
J: TRBJ2-7; D: -; size: -; V: TRBV25-1; CDR3: CASSESGFWSYEQYF; DNA: TGTGCCAGCAGTGAATCAGGGTTCTGGTCCTACGAGCAGTACTTC
J: TRBJ1-1; D: -; size: -; V: TRBV27; CDR3: CASSHWGSAVNTEAFF; DNA: TGTGCCAGCAGTCACTGGGGCTCCGCCGTGAACACTGAAGCTTTCTTT
J: TRBJ1-5; D: -; size: -; V: TRBV28; CDR3: CASSLFLTGSFNQPQHF; DNA: TGTGCCAGCAGTTTATTTTTGACAGGAAGTTTCAATCAGCCCCAGCATTTT
J: TRBJ2-7; D: -; size: once; V: TRBV27; CDR3: CASSLHHEQYF; DNA: TGTGCCAGCAGTTTACATCACGAGCAGTACTTC
J: TRBJ1-2; D: -; size: -; V: TRBV28; CDR3: CASSLRGANYGYTF; DNA: TGTGCCAGCAGTTTAAGGGGGGCGAACTATGGCTACACCTTC
J: TRBJ2-4; D: -; size: -; V: TRBV24-1; CDR3: CATSETGTRLIQYF; DNA: TGTGCCACCAGTGAAACCGGGACACGGTTAATTCAGTACTTC
J: TRBJ2-1; D: TRBD2; size: -; V: TRBV5-1; CDR3: CASNLAGGDEQFF; DNA: TGCGCCAGCAATTTAGCGGGAGGGGATGAGCAGTTCTTC
J: TRBJ1-1; D: -; size: -; V: TRBV6-6; CDR3: CASSYSTGRGAFF; DNA: TGTGCCAGCAGTTACTCGACTGGGCGAGGAGCTTTCTTT
J: TRBJ2-7; D: -; size: -; V: TRBV20-1; CDR3: CSAGETYEQYF; DNA: TGCAGTGCTGGGGAGACCTACGAGCAGTACTTC
J: TRBJ2-1; D: -; size: once; V: TRBV13; CDR3: CASSLGPTWDEQFF; DNA: TGTGCCAGCAGCTTAGGACCCACGTGGGATGAGCAGTTCTTC
J: TRBJ1-3; D: -; size: -; V: TRBV9; CDR3: CASSASGISRNTIYF; DNA: TGTGCCAGCAGCGCCTCAGGGATTTCAAGAAACACCATATATTTT
J: TRBJ2-7; D: TRBD2; size: -; V: TRBV5-4; CDR3: CASSLASGGGEQYF; DNA: TGTGCCAGCAGCTTGGCTAGCGGGGGAGGCGAGCAGTACTTC